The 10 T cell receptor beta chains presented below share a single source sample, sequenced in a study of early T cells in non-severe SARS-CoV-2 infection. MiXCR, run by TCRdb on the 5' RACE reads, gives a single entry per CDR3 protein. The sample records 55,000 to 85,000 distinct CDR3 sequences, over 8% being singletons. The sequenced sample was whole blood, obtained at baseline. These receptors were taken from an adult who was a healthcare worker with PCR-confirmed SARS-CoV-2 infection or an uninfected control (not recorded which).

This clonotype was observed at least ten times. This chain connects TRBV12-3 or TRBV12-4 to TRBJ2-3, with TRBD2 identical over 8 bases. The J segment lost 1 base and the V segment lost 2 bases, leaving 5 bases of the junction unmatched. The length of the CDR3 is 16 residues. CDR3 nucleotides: TGTGCCAGCAGTTTATTCGCGGGAGGAGGCACAGATACGCAGTATTTT. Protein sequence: CASSLFAGGGTDTQYF.

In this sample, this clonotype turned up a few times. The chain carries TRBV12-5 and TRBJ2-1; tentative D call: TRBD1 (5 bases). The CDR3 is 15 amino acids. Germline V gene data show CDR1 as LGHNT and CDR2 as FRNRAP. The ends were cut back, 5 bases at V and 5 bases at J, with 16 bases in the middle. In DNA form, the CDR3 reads TGTGCTAGTGGTCCCGGGCAGGGATACGACAATGAGCAGTTCTTC. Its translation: CASGPGQGYDNEQFF.

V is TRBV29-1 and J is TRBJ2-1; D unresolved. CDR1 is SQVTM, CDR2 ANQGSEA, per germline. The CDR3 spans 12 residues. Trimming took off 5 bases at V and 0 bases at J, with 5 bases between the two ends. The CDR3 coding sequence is TGCAGCGTTCAAAGCTCCTACAATGAGCAGTTCTTC. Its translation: CSVQSSYNEQFF.

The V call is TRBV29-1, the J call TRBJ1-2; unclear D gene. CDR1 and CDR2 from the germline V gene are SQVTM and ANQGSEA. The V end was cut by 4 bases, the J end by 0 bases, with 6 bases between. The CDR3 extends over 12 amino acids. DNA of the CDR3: TGCAGCGTTGTGAAAACTAACTATGGCTACACCTTC. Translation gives CSVVKTNYGYTF.

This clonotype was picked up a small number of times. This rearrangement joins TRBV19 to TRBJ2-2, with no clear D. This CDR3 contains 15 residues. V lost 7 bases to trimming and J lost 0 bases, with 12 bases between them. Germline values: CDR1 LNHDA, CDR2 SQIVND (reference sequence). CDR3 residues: CASKGQNANTGELFF. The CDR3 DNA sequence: TGTGCCAGTAAAGGGCAAAACGCGAACACCGGGGAGCTGTTTTTT.

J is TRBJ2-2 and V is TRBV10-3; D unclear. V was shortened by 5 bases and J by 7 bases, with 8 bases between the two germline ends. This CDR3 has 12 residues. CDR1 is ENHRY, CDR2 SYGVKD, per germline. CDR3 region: CAISHADGELFF. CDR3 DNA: TGTGCCATCAGTCATGCTGACGGGGAGCTGTTTTTT.

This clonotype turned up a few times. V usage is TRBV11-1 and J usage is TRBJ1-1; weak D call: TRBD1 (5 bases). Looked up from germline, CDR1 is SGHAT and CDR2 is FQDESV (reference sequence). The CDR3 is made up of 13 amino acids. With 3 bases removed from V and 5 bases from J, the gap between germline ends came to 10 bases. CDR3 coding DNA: TGTGCCAGCAGCTTGACAGTTGGGACTGAAGCTTTCTTT. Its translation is CASSLTVGTEAFF.

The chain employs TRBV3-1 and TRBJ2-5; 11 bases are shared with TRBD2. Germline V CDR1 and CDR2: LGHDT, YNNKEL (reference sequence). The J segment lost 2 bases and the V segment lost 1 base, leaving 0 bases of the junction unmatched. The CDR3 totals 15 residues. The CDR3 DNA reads TGTGCCAGCAGCCAAGGACTAGCGGGGCAAGAGACCCAGTACTTC. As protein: CASSQGLAGQETQYF.

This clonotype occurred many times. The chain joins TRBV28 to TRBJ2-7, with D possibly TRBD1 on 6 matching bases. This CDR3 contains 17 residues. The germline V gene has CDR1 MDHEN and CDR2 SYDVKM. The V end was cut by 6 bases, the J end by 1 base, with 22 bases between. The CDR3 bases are TGTGCCAGCAGACGCACCTCAGGGGACCACTTATCCTACGAGCAGTACTTC. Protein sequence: CASRRTSGDHLSYEQYF.

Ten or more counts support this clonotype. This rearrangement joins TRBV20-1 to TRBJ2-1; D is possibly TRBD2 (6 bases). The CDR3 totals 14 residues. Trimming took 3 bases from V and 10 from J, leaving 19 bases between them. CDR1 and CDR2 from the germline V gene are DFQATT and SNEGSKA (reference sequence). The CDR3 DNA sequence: TGCAGTGCTAGTACTTCATTAGGGAGGAGGGAGCAGTTCTTC. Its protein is CSASTSLGRREQFF.